This T cell receptor beta chain was sequenced in a study of blood T cell repertoires in COVID-19 (dated by TCRdb to about 2020). At the level of the whole study: Collaborator samples came from the United States, Italy and Spain and covered acute and convalescent phases of COVID-19. The prospective study material was composed of cDNA or gDNA derived from T cells, B-cell-depleted T cells, or PBMCs. The dataset comprised deeply sampled blood TCRbeta repertoires from subjects exposed to, actively infected with, or recovered from COVID-19. A freely available public database, intended as a resource for researchers studying the immune response to SARS-CoV-2, is where the repertoires were released. Samples were obtained from the ongoing ImmuneRACE study (first 160 participants) and from roughly 1,300 subjects provided by 6 global collaborators. Nearly every sample came with metadata listing a de-identified subject ID, COVID-19 status, age in years and sex. Where available, HLA class I and class II types were obtained from metadata supplied by the sample provider rather than from assay-based typing.

Each collaborating institution followed its own protocols to collect whole blood in K2EDTA tubes. For TCRbeta analysis, collaborators shipped samples in one of three forms: frozen whole blood, isolated PBMCs, or DNA extracted from either of those sample types. TCRbeta CDR3 regions were amplified from genomic DNA by means of the immunoSEQ Assay, a bias-controlled multiplex PCR. The study's own analysis went as follows. The number of nucleated cells in each sample was estimated from the amplification of reference gene primers within the assay. To quantify the absolute abundance of each unique TCRbeta CDR3 rearrangement, sequence reads were collapsed and filtered. For each sample, productive Simpson clonality was calculated by taking the square root of Simpson's diversity index across productive rearrangements. Held by TCRdb, this immuneACCESS table contains in-frame sequences only and omits some clones. Under half of the omission traces to an unresolved V gene where checked; the cause of the rest is unknown. The D gene and trimming were derived from the DNA, and the V and J assignments and clone size from that table. This sample holds over 75,000 clones; about 88% were observed only once. The ten largest clonotypes hold less than 6.5% of the sample.

Points the paper makes about the study in general: The quantity of clinical and demographic metadata differed by source and by participant and was supplied without curation.

This clone was counted a few times. Its specific antigen is unknown. Within one base of it there is no much larger clone, and no base qualities were kept. The receptor was isolated from a woman aged 80 or older with active COVID-19. Sequences were obtained from peripheral blood.

The bases read TGTGCCAGCATCTCCGACAGGGCGAACACCGGGGAGCTGTTTTTT. Translated, this gives CASISDRANTGELFF. This chain joins TRBV2 to TRBJ2-2; 7 of the junction bases match TRBD1. The germline V and J ends show losses of 7 bases and 0 bases respectively, and no gene match explains 5 bases of the junction. Measured from the cysteine to the phenylalanine, the CDR3 is 15 residues long. Kept here is only the CDR3 DNA, which spans 45 bases and is read in frame from base 1. CDR1 and CDR2 are read off the germline V gene as SNHLY and FYNNEI. With the rest looked up from the reference TRBV2 and TRBJ2-2 genes rather than sequenced, the full variable domain is EPEVTQTPSHQVTQMGQEVILRCVPISNHLYFYWYRQILGQKVEFLVSFYNNEISEKSEIFDDQFSVERPDGSNFTLKIRSTKLEDSAMYFCASISDRANTGELFFGEGSRLTVL.